One sample yielded the 30 T cell receptor beta chains listed below, sequenced in a study of T-cell reconstitution after alpha-beta-depleted transplantation in children. The TCRbeta library incorporated unique molecular identifiers. TCRdb used MiXCR to reprocess the PCR reads, holding one entry per CDR3 protein. The sample includes around 680,000 distinct CDR3 sequences, over 15% of them seen just once. This material consisted of PBMCs from the stem cell graft donor, taken from the stem cell graft. The source is a human donor who donated a stem cell graft to a child with acute myeloid leukemia.

In this sample, this clonotype turned up many times. V and J are TRBV4-3 and TRBJ2-7, with 9 bases that match TRBD1. The ends lost 3 bases at V and 0 bases at J; junction bases unmatched: 6. The CDR3 is 16 amino acids. The germline V gene has CDR1 LGHNA and CDR2 YSLEER. CDR3: CASSHGQGSLSYEQYF. The CDR3, as DNA: TGCGCCAGCAGCCACGGACAGGGGTCTCTCTCCTACGAGCAGTACTTC.

This sequence joins TRBV12-5 and TRBJ2-3; a weak D match, TRBD1 (6 bases). This CDR3 comprises 12 residues. Germline values: CDR1 LGHNT, CDR2 FRNRAP. Trimming removed 5 bases from V and 7 bases from J, with 10 bases in between. The CDR3 region has the DNA TGTGCTAGTGGTCCTCAGGGGAATACGCAGTATTTT. Amino acid sequence: CASGPQGNTQYF.

This clonotype was recorded many times. J is TRBJ2-7 and V is TRBV6-8; D could derive from TRBD1 or TRBD2 (5 bases each). The CDR3 consists of 12 residues. From germline, CDR1 is MNHGY and CDR2 SAAAGT. Deletions cut 7 bases from V and 5 bases from J, with 12 bases between. The CDR3 region has the DNA TGTGCCAGCAAGCCTCGGGGCAACGAGCAGTACGTC. Protein product: CASKPRGNEQYV.

This clonotype was observed many times. The chain recombines TRBV5-5 with TRBJ2-7, with D maybe TRBD1 (5 bases). In germline, CDR1 is SGHKS, CDR2 YYEKEE (reference sequence). CDR3 length: 15 amino acids. Between the trimmed V and J ends, which lost 4 bases and 5 bases, there was a span of 19 bases. CDR3 region: CASSPNPRDRDEQYF. As DNA, the CDR3 is TGTGCCAGCAGCCCAAATCCCAGGGATCGGGACGAGCAGTACTTC.

This clonotype was counted ten times or more. The chain links TRBV20-1 to TRBJ2-1; 13 nucleotides match TRBD2. CDR3 length: 15 residues. The germline V gene encodes CDR1 DFQATT and CDR2 SNEGSKA (reference sequence). Trimming removed 2 bases from V and 4 bases from J; junction bases left unmatched: 2. DNA for the CDR3: TGCAGTGCTAGAAGGACTAGCGGGGGATACAATGAGCAGTTCTTC. Translation: CSARRTSGGYNEQFF.

The genes are TRBV28 and TRBJ2-4; perhaps TRBD1 as D (6 bases). Germline CDR1 is MDHEN and CDR2 is SYDVKM. V lost 2 bases to trimming and J lost 0 bases, with 11 bases between them. This CDR3 comprises 16 residues. The CDR3 DNA reads TGTGCCAGCAGTTTAGGGGGACAAATAGCCAAAAACATTCAGTACTTC. Translating gives CASSLGGQIAKNIQYF. Full variable domain (missing parts from reference TRBV28 and TRBJ2-4): DVKVTQSSRYLVKRTGEKVFLECVQDMDHENMFWYRQDPGLGLRLIYFSYDVKMKEKGDIPEGYSVSREKKERFSLILESASTNQTSMYLCASSLGGQIAKNIQYFGAGTRLSVL.

This clonotype was seen at least ten times. The genes are TRBV15 and TRBJ1-1; 8 bases line up with TRBD1. The germline V gene encodes CDR1 LNHNV and CDR2 YYDKDF (reference sequence). The CDR3 loop spans 15 amino acids. V lost 8 bases, J lost 5 bases, and 13 bases stayed unmatched. The DNA for the CDR3 is TGTGCCACCTCAGGGGGCGGAGGTATTCGGACTGAAGCTTTCTTT. Translating gives CATSGGGGIRTEAFF.

This clonotype was seen ten or more times. The CDR3 bases are TGCAGCGTTGTCCTATCGGGGGGGGCCTACAATGAGCAGTTCTTC. It is translated as CSVVLSGGAYNEQFF. The V gene is TRBV29-1, the J gene TRBJ2-1; TRBD2 aligns across 8 bases. V was clipped by 4 bases and J by 2 bases; unmatched bases: 7. CDR1 is SQVTM, CDR2 ANQGSEA, per germline. The length of the CDR3 is 15 residues.

This rearrangement joins TRBV11-1 to TRBJ1-5; D gene uncertain. The CDR3 contains 19 residues. V was cut by 1 base and J by 2 bases, with 21 bases left in between. Germline CDR1 is SGHAT and CDR2 is FQDESV (reference sequence). The CDR3 loop is CASSLELMGRSHGNQPQHF. In DNA, the CDR3 is TGTGCCAGCAGCTTAGAGTTGATGGGCAGGTCGCATGGCAATCAGCCCCAGCATTTT.

This clonotype was seen repeatedly, ten times or more. This chain links TRBV6-1 with TRBJ2-7, with 8 bases lining up with TRBD1. The CDR3 is 15 amino acids. From germline, CDR1 is MNHNS and CDR2 SASEGT. Losses at the gene ends were 5 bases for V and 4 bases for J; bases not matched to a gene: 10. The DNA for the CDR3 is TGTGCCAGCAGTCCCCGGACAGGGAGAAATTACGAGCAGTACTTC. Protein: CASSPRTGRNYEQYF.

The CDR3 loop is CASSLSGGGPRTQYF. CDR3 coding DNA: TGTGCCAGCAGTTTAAGCGGGGGGGGACCAAGGACCCAGTACTTC. The rearrangement links TRBV28 to TRBJ2-5, with 10 bases matching TRBD2. Germline CDR1 reads MDHEN; CDR2 reads SYDVKM. V shed 2 bases, J shed 7 bases, and the junction held 7 bases outside the gene matches. This CDR3 spans 15 amino acids.

This clonotype was seen once. The chain uses TRBV4-1 and TRBJ1-5; no firm D call. The ends were cut back, 1 base at V and 5 bases at J, with 12 bases in the middle. Germline V gives CDR1 MGHRA, CDR2 YSYEKL. The CDR3 loop spans 15 amino acids. The CDR3 nucleotides are TGCGCCAGCAGCCAAGTCGAGGGTGGAGATCAGCCCCAGCATTTT. This sequence encodes CASSQVEGGDQPQHF.

V is TRBV7-6 and J is TRBJ2-1; no clear D. V was clipped by 8 bases and J by 0 bases, with 8 bases between them. Looked up from germline, CDR1 is SGHVS and CDR2 is FNYEAQ. The CDR3 consists of 13 residues. The DNA for the CDR3 is TGTGCCAGCGGTTGGAGCTCCTACAATGAGCAGTTCTTC. Translated, it gives CASGWSSYNEQFF. The whole variable domain, remainder taken from reference TRBV7-6 and TRBJ2-1, is GAGVSQSPRYKVTKRGQDVALRCDPISGHVSLYWYRQALGQGPEFLTYFNYEAQQDKSGLPNDRFSAERPEGSISTLTIQRTEQRDSAMYRCASGWSSYNEQFFGPGTRLTVL.

There are many counts of this clonotype. The chain couples TRBV5-1 to TRBJ2-7, with D perhaps matching TRBD2 (5 bases). The ends were cut back, 3 bases at V and 6 bases at J, with 22 bases in the middle. This CDR3 has 16 residues. The germline gives CDR1 SGHRS, CDR2 YFSETQ. This CDR3 reads CASSSQSGGVGVEQYF. The CDR3 nucleotides read TGCGCCAGCAGCTCCCAGTCCGGAGGAGTCGGTGTCGAGCAGTACTTC.

This clonotype was seen repeatedly, ten times or more. The V and J genes are TRBV20-1 and TRBJ2-5, with unresolved D. The germline gives CDR1 DFQATT, CDR2 SNEGSKA (reference sequence). Trimming took off 1 base at V and 2 bases at J, with 11 bases between the two ends. The CDR3 sequence is 14 residues long. Written as DNA, the CDR3 is TGCAGTGCTAGAGTGGGCAGATTACAAGAGACCCAGTACTTC. Translation: CSARVGRLQETQYF.

The chain couples TRBV5-1 to TRBJ2-1, with 10 nucleotides matching TRBD1. The germline gives CDR1 SGHRS, CDR2 YFSETQ. The CDR3 has 14 residues. V was clipped by 5 bases and J by 8 bases; unmatched bases: 7. CDR3 coding DNA: TGCGCCAGCAGGACGAGACAGGGGGCGGATGAGCAGTTCTTC. Amino acids: CASRTRQGADEQFF.

This clonotype has a count of ten or more. The chain has TRBV20-1 and TRBJ2-7; D is ambiguous. Trimming cost V 0 bases and J 0 bases, with 9 bases left between them. Germline lookup yields CDR1 DFQATT and CDR2 SNEGSKA (reference sequence). The CDR3 consists of 14 residues. The CDR3 reads CSAREVGISYEQYV. The CDR3 DNA follows: TGCAGTGCTAGAGAGGTGGGCATCTCCTACGAGCAGTACGTC.

This clonotype appeared a few times. The rearrangement links TRBV6-1 to TRBJ2-3; a weak D match, TRBD2 (5 bases). The CDR3 loop spans 15 amino acids. Trimming shortened V by 6 bases and J by 4 bases, and 17 bases separated the two germline ends. Germline-derived CDR1 and CDR2 are MNHNS and SASEGT. As DNA, the CDR3 is TGTGCCAGCAGGAAGGACTCCCGGCAGGCAGATACGCAGTATTTT. Amino acid sequence: CASRKDSRQADTQYF.

The DNA of the CDR3 is TGTGCCAGCAGGGATGCGAACACCGGGGAGCTGTTTTTT. Encoded protein: CASRDANTGELFF. The rearrangement links TRBV28 to TRBJ2-2, with D uncertain. CDR3 length: 13 amino acids. Trimming took off 6 bases at V and 0 bases at J, with 5 bases between the two ends. The germline CDR1 and CDR2 sequences are MDHEN and SYDVKM. Full variable domain (missing parts from reference TRBV28 and TRBJ2-2): DVKVTQSSRYLVKRTGEKVFLECVQDMDHENMFWYRQDPGLGLRLIYFSYDVKMKEKGDIPEGYSVSREKKERFSLILESASTNQTSMYLCASRDANTGELFFGEGSRLTVL.

At least ten counts were recorded for this clonotype. The genes are TRBV12-3 or TRBV12-4 and TRBJ2-7, with D hard to call. The V and J ends lost 2 bases and 3 bases respectively, with 8 bases between them. CDR3 length equals 13 residues. CDR3 coding DNA: TGTGCCAGCAGTTTAAGAGTGGGCTACGAGCAGTACGTC. Translating it yields CASSLRVGYEQYV.

This clonotype was detected many times. The genes are TRBV20-1 and TRBJ2-3; 10 bases are shared with TRBD2. The V gene end was trimmed by 1 base and the J gene end by 6 bases; junction bases not matched to a gene: 13. The CDR3 extends over 17 amino acids. Germline V gives CDR1 DFQATT, CDR2 SNEGSKA (reference sequence). The CDR3 DNA reads TGCAGTGCTAGAGGGTTACGGAGTAGCGGGGGGCCGGATACGCAGTATTTT. This encodes CSARGLRSSGGPDTQYF.

This clonotype was counted between two and nine times. This chain links TRBV7-2 with TRBJ1-1; 8 nucleotides match TRBD1. The CDR3 sequence is 14 residues long. Germline trimming cut 3 bases from V and 3 bases from J; bases unmatched to any gene: 3. The germline V gene has CDR1 SGHTA and CDR2 FQGNSA. This chain's CDR3 is CASSFAGGYTEAFF. In DNA form, the CDR3 reads TGTGCCAGCAGCTTCGCAGGGGGCTACACTGAAGCTTTCTTT. The full variable domain, with the rest looked up from reference TRBV7-2 and TRBJ1-1, is GAGVSQSPSNKVTEKGKDVELRCDPISGHTALYWYRQSLGQGLEFLIYFQGNSAPDKSGLPSDRFSAERTGGSVSTLTIQRTQQEDSAVYLCASSFAGGYTEAFFGQGTRLTVV.

The J gene is TRBJ1-5, the V gene TRBV12-5; possible D gene TRBD1, 5 bases. The CDR3 consists of 13 residues. Germline V gene lookup returns CDR1 LGHNT and CDR2 FRNRAP. V lost 6 bases, J lost 8 bases, and 14 bases lay in between. The CDR3 is CASGGSREEPQHF. In DNA, the CDR3 is TGTGCTAGTGGCGGGAGCAGGGAGGAGCCCCAGCATTTT.

The chain uses TRBV5-1 and TRBJ2-2; D call uncertain. Trimming stripped 2 bases from V and 2 bases from J, with 10 bases between. Germline V gene sequence: CDR1 SGHRS, CDR2 YFSETQ. The CDR3 has 15 residues. The chain's CDR3 is CASSFEDTNTGELFF. CDR3 DNA sequence: TGCGCCAGCAGCTTTGAGGATACTAACACCGGGGAGCTGTTTTTT.

This clonotype was found many times. The chain links TRBV20-1 to TRBJ1-1; D call uncertain. CDR1 is DFQATT, CDR2 SNEGSKA, per germline (reference sequence). Trimming cost V 3 bases and J 5 bases, with 13 bases left between them. The CDR3 sequence is 13 residues long. Here the CDR3 reads CSASPMGRTEAFF. The CDR3 nucleotides are TGCAGTGCTAGTCCGATGGGGAGAACTGAAGCTTTCTTT.

This clonotype appeared a few times. The chain combines TRBV30 with TRBJ2-3; 8 bases fit TRBD1. V lost 0 bases and J lost 2; bases outside the gene matches: 4. The CDR3 has 15 amino acids. The germline CDR1 and CDR2 sequences are GTSNPN and SVGIG (reference sequence). The CDR3 sequence: CAWSVRTGPTDTQYF. The CDR3 region has the DNA TGTGCCTGGAGTGTAAGGACAGGGCCCACAGATACGCAGTATTTT.

This clonotype has a count of ten or more. The gene calls are TRBV29-1 and TRBJ2-6; D gene uncertain. V lost 7 bases, J lost 0 bases, and 7 bases lay in between. Germline V gene lookup returns CDR1 SQVTM and CDR2 ANQGSEA. This CDR3 region has 13 residues. CDR3 sequence (DNA): TGCAGCGCCTGGCGCTCTGGGGCCAACGTCCTGACTTTC. Protein: CSAWRSGANVLTF.

There are many counts of this clonotype. The V gene is TRBV20-1, the J gene TRBJ2-5; possible D gene TRBD2, 6 bases. The CDR3 spans 15 residues. The V gene lost 3 bases and the J gene lost 7 bases, with 21 bases spanning the gap. Germline V lookup: CDR1 DFQATT, CDR2 SNEGSKA (reference sequence). CDR3 residues: CSASTGDLTGGTQYF. CDR3 DNA: TGCAGTGCTAGCACGGGGGACCTTACAGGCGGGACCCAGTACTTC.

This clonotype was observed at least ten times. The V gene is TRBV29-1, the J gene TRBJ2-1; 10 bases map to TRBD1. J was trimmed by 8 bases and V by 4 bases; bases with no gene match: 11. The CDR3 length is 15 residues. Per the germline V gene, CDR1 is SQVTM and CDR2 is ANQGSEA. CDR3 residues: CSVVLPGQGIDEQFF. Here the CDR3 DNA reads TGCAGCGTTGTTCTCCCGGGACAGGGGATTGATGAGCAGTTCTTC.

The genes are TRBV20-1 and TRBJ1-1; D remains unclear. V lost 0 bases and J 3 bases, leaving 11 bases between the germline ends. CDR1 and CDR2 from the germline V gene are DFQATT and SNEGSKA (reference sequence). This CDR3 is 14 amino acids long. Written as DNA, the CDR3 is TGCAGTGCTAGAGACCCGGTTGCGGACACTGAAGCTTTCTTT. Translation: CSARDPVADTEAFF.